This TCR beta chain was sequenced for a study of T cell repertoires in cytomegalovirus infection. Study in general: From public TCR beta signatures came an indication of both CMV infection and matching HLA type.

A single record per CDR3 protein comes from TCRdb applying MiXCR to the reads. The sample has 150,000 to 200,000 distinct CDR3 sequences, over 13% seen once. This clonotype was counted at least ten times. V gave up 6 bases and J gave up 2 bases; unmatched junction bases: 8. The CDR3 runs 15 residues. The germline gives CDR1 SGHNT, CDR2 YENEEA. The sample consisted of PBMCs. V usage is TRBV11-3 and J usage is TRBJ1-1, with 8 bases lining up with TRBD1. The clonotype comes from a human donor in good health (CMV status not recorded). Some clones in this sample may be carry-over from other donors' samples. The CDR3 here is CASRRTGTGNTEAFF. CDR3 bases: TGTGCCAGCAGACGAACCGGGACAGGAAACACTGAAGCTTTCTTT.